This T cell receptor beta chain was sequenced for a study of blood T cell repertoires in COVID-19. In the original processing: Amplification with reference gene primers provided the estimates of nucleated cell counts. Profiling relied on immunoSEQ multiplex PCR, and the TCRdb table lists in-frame clones only, not all of them. That table is the source of V, J and clone size, and D and trimming were worked out from the DNA. The data hold about 180,000 clones, with around 84% observed a single time. The CDR3 has 15 residues. Trimming shortened V by 2 bases and J by 5 bases, and 15 bases separated the two germline ends. Germline V CDR1 and CDR2: MNHEY, SVGAGI. Recruited during active infection, patients (from Seattle) were subsequently followed longitudinally.

The specimen was peripheral blood. The rearrangement uses TRBV6-5 and TRBJ1-2, with D unresolved. The sequence was collected from a woman aged 50 to 60 with COVID-19, enrolled during active disease. The CDR3 reads CASSYVGSGRYGYTF. The CDR3, as DNA: TGTGCCAGCAGTTACGTCGGTAGTGGTAGATATGGCTACACCTTC.